A selection of T cell receptor beta chains follows, all from one sample in a study of blood T cell repertoires in COVID-19. The protocol was immunoSEQ multiplex PCR, while the TCRdb copy is restricted to in-frame clones and leaves out a portion. The repertoire consists of 200,000 to 250,000 clones, with 70% to 90% occurring once and the leading ten covering 10%. The source material was peripheral blood. These receptors originate from a woman in her 50s with COVID-19, enrolled during active disease. The CDR3 runs from the conserved cysteine through the conserved F or W. A D gene is named only where the DNA matches it firmly. Size values are once, few and many counts, or a class for expanded clones, and some rows have none.

. . TRBJ2-7 TRBV5-1 TGCGCCAGCAGCTTGGGAGCAGCATGGAGTGACGAGCAGTACTTC CASSLGAAWSDEQYF
. TRBD2 TRBJ2-5 TRBV10-3 TGTGCCATCAGTGAGTCTCGGCAGGGAGGGGAGACCCAGTACTTC CAISESRQGGETQYF
. . TRBJ1-2 TRBV14 TGTGCCAGCAGCCAAGGTGTGGGACAACGCTATGGCTACACCTTC CASSQGVGQRYGYTF
. TRBD1 TRBJ1-1 TRBV5-8 TGTGCCAGCAGCTTGGAGGGGACAGGGTTGTTCACTGAAGCTTTCTTT CASSLEGTGLFTEAFF
. TRBD1 TRBJ2-2 TRBV11-2 TGTGCCAGCAGCTACCGGTACAGGGGACCAATCGGGGAGCTGTTTTTT CASSYRYRGPIGELFF
few . TRBJ2-1 TRBV4-3 TGCGCCAGCAGCCAAAGATGGAGGGACAATGAGCAGTTCTTC CASSQRWRDNEQFF
. . TRBJ2-2 TRBV28 TGTGCCAGCAGTTTGCGGTCCAGTTACACCGGGGAGCTGTTTTTT CASSLRSSYTGELFF
few TRBD2 TRBJ2-2 TRBV7-8 TGTGCCAGCAGCTACAGCGGGGGCTCCCGCGGGGAGCTGTTTTTT CASSYSGGSRGELFF
. . TRBJ2-1 TRBV21-1 TGTGCCAGCCCTCTTCAGGTCCGGACTAGCGGGGGGATTGAGCAGTTCTTC CASPLQVRTSGGIEQFF
. TRBD2 TRBJ2-5 TRBV19 TGTGCCAGTCAGGAAGCTAGCGGGGGGCTCCAAGAGACCCAGTACTTC CASQEASGGLQETQYF
. . TRBJ2-1 TRBV4-1 TGCGCCAGCAGCCAAGAAGAAGTCTCCAGGGGCCGAATCTTC CASSQEEVSRGRIF
. TRBD2 TRBJ2-3 TRBV11-2 TGTGCCAGCAGCTTATCGGGGGGGCCGAAGGCATCAACGCAGTATTTT CASSLSGGPKASTQYF
once TRBD1 TRBJ1-6 TRBV10-3 TGTGCCATCAGAGACGGGACAGCCGCAAATTCACCCCTCCACTTT CAIRDGTAANSPLHF
. . TRBJ1-2 TRBV20-1 TGCAGTGCTAGGCCAGACTATGGCTACACCTTC CSARPDYGYTF
. . TRBJ1-2 TRBV18 TGTGCCAGCTCCGCGGACAGCTATGGCTACACCTTC CASSADSYGYTF
. . TRBJ1-1 TRBV29-1 TGCAGCGTTGTGGGGGGGAAGAACACTGAAGCTTTCTTT CSVVGGKNTEAFF
. TRBD2 TRBJ2-1 TRBV24-1 TGTGCCACCAGTGACATAGCGGGGGGATTCCCCGAGCAGTTCTTC CATSDIAGGFPEQFF
. . TRBJ1-1 TRBV5-4 TGTGCCAGCAGCCCCAACCCAGTCAGTCGCACTGAAGCTTTCTTT CASSPNPVSRTEAFF
. TRBD2 TRBJ2-7 TRBV28 TGTGCCAGCAGTTTGCTAGCGGGGGCCCTATCCTACGAGCAGTACTTC CASSLLAGALSYEQYF
. . TRBJ2-2 TRBV19 TGTGCCAGTAGTATGCGAACGGGTAGAACCGGGGAGCTGTTTTTT CASSMRTGRTGELFF
. . TRBJ1-1 TRBV21-1 TGTGCCAGCAGCATTTTCCAGGGGGCGGTGAACACTGAAGCTTTCTTT CASSIFQGAVNTEAFF
. TRBD1 TRBJ1-1 TRBV19 TGTGCCAGTAGTCCCAGGACAGGGGGGAACACTGAAGCTTTCTTT CASSPRTGGNTEAFF
. . TRBJ1-1 TRBV30 TGTGCCTGGAGTGTTTCAGTGTTCCATGAAGCTTTCTTT CAWSVSVFHEAFF
. TRBD1 TRBJ1-3 TRBV11-2 TGTGCCAGCAGCGTGACAGGGGCTGGCACCATATATTTT CASSVTGAGTIYF